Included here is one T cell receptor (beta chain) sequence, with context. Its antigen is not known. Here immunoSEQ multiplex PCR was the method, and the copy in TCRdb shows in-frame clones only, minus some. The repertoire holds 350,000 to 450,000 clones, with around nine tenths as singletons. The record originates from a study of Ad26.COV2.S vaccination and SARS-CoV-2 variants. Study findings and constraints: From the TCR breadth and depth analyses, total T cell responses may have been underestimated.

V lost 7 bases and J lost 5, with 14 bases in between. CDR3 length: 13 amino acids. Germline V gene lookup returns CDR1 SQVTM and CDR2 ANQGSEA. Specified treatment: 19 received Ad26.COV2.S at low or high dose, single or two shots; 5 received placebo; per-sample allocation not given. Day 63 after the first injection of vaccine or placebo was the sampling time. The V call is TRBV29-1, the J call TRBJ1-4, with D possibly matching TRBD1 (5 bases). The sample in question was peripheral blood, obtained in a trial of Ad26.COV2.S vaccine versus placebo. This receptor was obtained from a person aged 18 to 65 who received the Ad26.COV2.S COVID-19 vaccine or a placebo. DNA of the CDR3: TGCAGCGCCGGCGGGGGTAAGAATGAAAAACTGTTTTTT. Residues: CSAGGGKNEKLFF.